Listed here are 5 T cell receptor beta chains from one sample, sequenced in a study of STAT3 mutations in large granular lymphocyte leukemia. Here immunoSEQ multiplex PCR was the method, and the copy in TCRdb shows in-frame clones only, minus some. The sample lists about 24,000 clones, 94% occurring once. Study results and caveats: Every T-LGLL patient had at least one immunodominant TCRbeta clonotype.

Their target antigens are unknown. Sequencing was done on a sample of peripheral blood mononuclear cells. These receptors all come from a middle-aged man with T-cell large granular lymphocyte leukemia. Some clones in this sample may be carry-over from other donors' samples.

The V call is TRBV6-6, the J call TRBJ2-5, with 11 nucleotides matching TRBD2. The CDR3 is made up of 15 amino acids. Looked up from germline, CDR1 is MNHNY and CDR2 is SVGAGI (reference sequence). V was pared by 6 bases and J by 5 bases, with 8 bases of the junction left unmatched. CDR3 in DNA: TGTGCCAGCAGCGATACTAGCGGGGGAAAGGAGACCCAGTACTTC. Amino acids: CASSDTSGGKETQYF.

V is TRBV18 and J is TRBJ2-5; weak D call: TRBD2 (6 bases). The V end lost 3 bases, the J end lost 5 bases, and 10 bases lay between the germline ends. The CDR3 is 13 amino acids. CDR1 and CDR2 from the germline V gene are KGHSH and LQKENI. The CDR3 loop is CASSPLGGETQYF. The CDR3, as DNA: TGTGCCAGCTCACCCCTGGGAGGTGAGACCCAGTACTTC. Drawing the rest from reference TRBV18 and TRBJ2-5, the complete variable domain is NAGVMQNPRHLVRRRGQEARLRCSPMKGHSHVYWYRQLPEEGLKFMVYLQKENIIDESGMPKERFSAEFPKEGPSILRIQQVVRGDSAAYFCASSPLGGETQYFGPGTRLLVL.

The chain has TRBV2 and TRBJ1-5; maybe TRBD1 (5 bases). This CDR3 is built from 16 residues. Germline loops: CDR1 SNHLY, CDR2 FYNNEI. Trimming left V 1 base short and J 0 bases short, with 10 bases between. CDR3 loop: CASSEGGSYSNQPQHF. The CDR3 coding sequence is TGTGCCAGCAGTGAAGGGGGGAGTTATAGCAATCAGCCCCAGCATTTT.

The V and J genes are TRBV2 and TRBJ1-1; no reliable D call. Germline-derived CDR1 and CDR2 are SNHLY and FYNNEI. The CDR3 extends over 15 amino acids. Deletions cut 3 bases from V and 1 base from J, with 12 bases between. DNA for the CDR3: TGTGCCAGCAGTGATCCGCCGGAGCAGAACACTGAAGCTTTCTTT. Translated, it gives CASSDPPEQNTEAFF.

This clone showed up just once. CDR3 protein: CASSFTGGGDGYTF. The CDR3 DNA reads as TGTGCCAGCAGCTTTACGGGAGGGGGCGACGGCTACACCTTC. This chain links TRBV5-4 with TRBJ1-2; TRBD1 matches at 7 bases. Germline CDR1 is SGHNT and CDR2 is YYREEE (reference sequence). CDR3 length: 14 residues. V was clipped by 2 bases and J by 8 bases; unmatched bases: 9. Combining the CDR3 with reference TRBV5-4 and TRBJ1-2 gives the whole variable domain ETGVTQSPTHLIKTRGQQVTLRCSSQSGHNTVSWYQQALGQGPQFIFQYYREEENGRGNFPPRFSGLQFPNYSSELNVNALELDDSALYLCASSFTGGGDGYTFGSGTRLTVV.